The 14 T cell receptor beta chains below come from one sample, sequenced in a study of blood T cell repertoires in COVID-19. The assay was immunoSEQ multiplex PCR, and TCRdb's table has in-frame clones only and misses some. The table records 250,000 to 350,000 clones, roughly 82% of them present only once. Specimen: peripheral blood. These receptors were taken from a woman in her forties or fifties with acute or convalescent COVID-19.

The CDR3 coding sequence is TGTGCCAGCAGCCAAGGTTACGGGCAGGGGACAGATACGCAGTATTTT. This gives the protein CASSQGYGQGTDTQYF. The V call is TRBV14, the J call TRBJ2-3, with D possibly being TRBD1 (6 bases). V gave up 1 base and J gave up 3 bases, with 14 bases separating them. The germline V gene has CDR1 SGHDN and CDR2 FVKESK. This CDR3 contains 16 residues.

The DNA of the CDR3 is TGCAGCGTTGAGGAGTACTTTCACTCTGGAAACACCATATATTTT. It specifies CSVEEYFHSGNTIYF. The chain couples TRBV29-1 to TRBJ1-3; D remains ambiguous. From germline, CDR1 is SQVTM and CDR2 ANQGSEA. V shed 3 bases and J shed 0 bases, with 12 bases lying between them. This CDR3 comprises 15 residues.

Regarding this clone: This specimen includes other DNA sequences encoding the same CDR3. The V gene is TRBV27, the J gene TRBJ2-7; 8 positions agree with TRBD2. This CDR3 region has 14 residues. The V segment lost 8 bases and the J segment 0 bases; nucleotides outside the gene matches: 6. Germline V gives CDR1 MNHEY, CDR2 SMNVEV (reference sequence). CDR3 coding DNA: TGTGCCAGCCGTCTTGCGGGAGGCTCCTACGAGCAGTACTTC. It codes for CASRLAGGSYEQYF.

This clone was detected only a few times. The rearrangement uses TRBV12-3 or TRBV12-4 and TRBJ1-4; no clear D gene. The CDR3 contains 10 residues. V shed 10 bases and J shed 4 bases, with 4 bases lying between them. The CDR3: CAILNEKLFF. The CDR3 region has the DNA TGTGCCATCCTTAATGAAAAACTGTTTTTT.

This clone was recorded only once. The chain employs TRBV24-1 and TRBJ1-1; TRBD1 might be the D (5 bases). V was cut by 4 bases and J by 2 bases, with 10 bases left in between. The CDR3 sequence is 14 residues long. Per germline, CDR1 KGHDR and CDR2 SFDVKD. CDR3 region: CATSDSRANTEAFF. DNA of the CDR3: TGTGCCACCAGTGACTCCAGGGCTAACACTGAAGCTTTCTTT.

This clone was picked up a small number of times. This chain joins TRBV11-1 and TRBJ2-7; 7 nucleotides agree with TRBD2. J lost 3 bases, V lost 3 bases, and 5 bases had no gene match. CDR3 size: 14 residues. Germline V gene data show CDR1 as SGHAT and CDR2 as FQDESV (reference sequence). CDR3 coding DNA: TGTGCCAGCAGCTTCCCTCGCGGGAGCTACGAGCAGTACTTC. Amino acids: CASSFPRGSYEQYF.

In its sample, this clone was seen once. The chain combines TRBV27 with TRBJ2-1; 8 bases match TRBD1. V was clipped by 6 bases and J by 5 bases; unmatched bases: 12. Germline V lookup: CDR1 MNHEY, CDR2 SMNVEV (reference sequence). The CDR3 is 16 residues long. CDR3 DNA sequence: TGTGCCAGCAGCCCGCGGGACAGGATACCTAACAATGAGCAGTTCTTC. Protein product: CASSPRDRIPNNEQFF.

This chain connects TRBV6-5 to TRBJ1-1; TRBD1 aligns across 8 bases. With V trimmed by 0 bases and J by 5 bases, 5 bases remained unmatched. The CDR3 consists of 15 residues. Looked up from germline, CDR1 is MNHEY and CDR2 is SVGAGI. The CDR3 sequence is CASSYSGQGRTEAFF. In nucleotides, the CDR3 is TGTGCCAGCAGTTACTCCGGACAGGGTAGGACTGAAGCTTTCTTT.

This clone appeared a single time. This rearrangement joins TRBV5-1 to TRBJ2-4; 7 bases align to TRBD1. This CDR3 comprises 15 residues. J lost 5 bases, V lost 0 bases, and 5 bases had no gene match. CDR1 is SGHRS, CDR2 YFSETQ, per germline. CDR3 DNA: TGCGCCAGCAGCTTGGGGGGGACAGATCAAAACATTCAGTACTTC. This encodes CASSLGGTDQNIQYF.

The rearrangement links TRBV24-1 to TRBJ2-7, with TRBD1 as a possible D gene (5 bases). The CDR3 length is 12 residues. CDR1 is KGHDR, CDR2 SFDVKD, per germline. Trimming cost V 4 bases and J 6 bases, with 9 bases left between them. CDR3 bases: TGTGCCACCAGTGAGTCAGGGATCGAGCAGTACTTC. It encodes CATSESGIEQYF.

The chain has TRBV6-2 or TRBV6-3 and TRBJ2-1; tentative D call: TRBD2 (6 bases). This CDR3 spans 15 amino acids. The germline V gene has CDR1 MNHEY and CDR2 SVGEGT. The ends were cut back, 4 bases at V and 9 bases at J, with 19 bases in the middle. CDR3 DNA sequence: TGTGCCAGCAGTTGGGCAGGGCGGGATGGAGGTGAGCAGTTCTTC. This translates into CASSWAGRDGGEQFF.

This clone was counted only a few times. The V gene is TRBV18, the J gene TRBJ2-5; the match to TRBD2 covers 10 bases. Looked up from germline, CDR1 is KGHSH and CDR2 is LQKENI. CDR3 length: 16 amino acids. V shed 3 bases and J 1 base; nucleotides not matched to a gene: 5. CDR3 loop: CASSPWTSGIQETQYF. The CDR3 region has the DNA TGTGCCAGCTCACCTTGGACTAGCGGAATCCAAGAGACCCAGTACTTC. The full variable domain, its missing parts supplied by reference TRBV18 and TRBJ2-5, is NAGVMQNPRHLVRRRGQEARLRCSPMKGHSHVYWYRQLPEEGLKFMVYLQKENIIDESGMPKERFSAEFPKEGPSILRIQQVVRGDSAAYFCASSPWTSGIQETQYFGPGTRLLVL.

This clone showed up just a few times. The chain uses TRBV5-1 and TRBJ2-5, with 9 bases aligning to TRBD1. Losses at the gene ends were 4 bases for V and 3 bases for J; bases not matched to a gene: 4. Germline lookup yields CDR1 SGHRS and CDR2 YFSETQ. CDR3 length: 14 residues. For the CDR3, the DNA is TGCGCCAGCAGCCCACAGGGGGCCGAAGAGACCCAGTACTTC. Protein: CASSPQGAEETQYF.

J is TRBJ2-7 and V is TRBV9, with TRBD1 matching over 8 bases. Germline assignment: CDR1 SGDLS and CDR2 YYNGEE. Trimming removed 4 bases from V and 2 bases from J; junction bases left unmatched: 5. The CDR3 spans 14 residues. The CDR3 DNA reads TGTGCCAGCAGCTTACACAGGGGGGCCTACGAGCAGTACTTC. Protein sequence: CASSLHRGAYEQYF. The variable domain in full, completed from reference TRBV9 and TRBJ2-7, reads DSGVTQTPKHLITATGQRVTLRCSPRSGDLSVYWYQQSLDQGLQFLIQYYNGEERAKGNILERFSAQQFPDLHSELNLSSLELGDSALYFCASSLHRGAYEQYFGPGTRLTVT.